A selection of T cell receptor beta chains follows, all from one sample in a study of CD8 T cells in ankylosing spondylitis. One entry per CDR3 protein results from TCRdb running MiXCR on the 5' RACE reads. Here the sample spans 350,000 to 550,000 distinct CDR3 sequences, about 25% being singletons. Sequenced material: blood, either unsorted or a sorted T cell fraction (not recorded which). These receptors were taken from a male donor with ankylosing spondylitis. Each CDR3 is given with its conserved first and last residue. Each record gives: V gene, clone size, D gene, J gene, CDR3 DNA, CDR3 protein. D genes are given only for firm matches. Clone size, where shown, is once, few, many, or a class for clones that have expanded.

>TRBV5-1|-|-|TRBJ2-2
TGCGCCAGCCGTCGCGAAACCGGGGAGCTGTTTTTT
CASRRETGELFF
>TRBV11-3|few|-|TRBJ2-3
TGTGCCAGCAGCTATGGAGGCCCCGGGGCAGATACGCAGTATTTT
CASSYGGPGADTQYF
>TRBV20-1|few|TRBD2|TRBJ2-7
TGCAGTGCCCCTGGACTAGCGGGTACCTACGAGCAGTACTTC
CSAPGLAGTYEQYF
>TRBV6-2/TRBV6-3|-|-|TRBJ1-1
TGTGCCAGCAGTTACGGGGGAGGTCACGCTTTCTTT
CASSYGGGHAFF
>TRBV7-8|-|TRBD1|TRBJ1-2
TGTGCCAGCAGCATCGACAGGGCTGCTGGCTACACCTTC
CASSIDRAAGYTF
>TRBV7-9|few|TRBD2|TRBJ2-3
TGTGCCAGCAGCGCCCGGGAGGGCCCCACAGATACGCAGTATTTT
CASSAREGPTDTQYF
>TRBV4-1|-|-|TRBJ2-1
TGCGCCAGCAGCCAAGATCACGGCCTAGTGCGAGGATTCAATGAGCAGTTCTTC
CASSQDHGLVRGFNEQFF
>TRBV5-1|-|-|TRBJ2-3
TGCGCCAGCAGCTTGGATTATCCGGGTACAGATACGCAGTATTTT
CASSLDYPGTDTQYF
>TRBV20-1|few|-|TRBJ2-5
TGCAGTGCTGCGAGCCTGACCCAGTACTTC
CSAASLTQYF
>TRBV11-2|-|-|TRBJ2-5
TGTGCCAACTTACAGGGAGGAGAGACCCAGTACTTC
CANLQGGETQYF
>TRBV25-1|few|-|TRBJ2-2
TGTGCCAGCAGTGTACACCTCGGGGGAACCGGGGAGCTGTTTTTT
CASSVHLGGTGELFF
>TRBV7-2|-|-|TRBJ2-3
TGTGCCAGCAATCACAGGGAGGCAGATACGCAGTATTTT
CASNHREADTQYF
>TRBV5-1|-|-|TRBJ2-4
TGCGCCAGCAGCTTGCAGGACAGTCTCCTAGGGAACATTCAGTACTTC
CASSLQDSLLGNIQYF
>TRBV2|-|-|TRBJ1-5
TGTGCCAGCAGTGAAGAAGGGAATCAGCCCCAGCATTTT
CASSEEGNQPQHF
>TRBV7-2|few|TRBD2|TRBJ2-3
TGTGCCAGCAGCTTACTGGGACTAGCGTCCACAGATACGCAGTATTTT
CASSLLGLASTDTQYF
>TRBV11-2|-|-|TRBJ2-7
TGTGCCAGCAGACTTAACACGGTCCGCTACGAGCAGTACTTC
CASRLNTVRYEQYF
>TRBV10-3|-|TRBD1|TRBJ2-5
TGTGCCACGACCCCGGGACAGGTCCAAGAGACCCAGTACTTC
CATTPGQVQETQYF
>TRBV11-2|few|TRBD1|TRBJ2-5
TGTGCCAGCAGCTTGCAGACAGGGAAGCAAGAGACCCAGTACTTC
CASSLQTGKQETQYF
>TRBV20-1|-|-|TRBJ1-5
TGCAGTGGGGTGACCGATAGCAATCAGCCCCAGCATTTT
CSGVTDSNQPQHF
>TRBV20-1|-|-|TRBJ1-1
TGCAGTGCTAGTGTCCCGGGTGAAGCTTTCTTT
CSASVPGEAFF